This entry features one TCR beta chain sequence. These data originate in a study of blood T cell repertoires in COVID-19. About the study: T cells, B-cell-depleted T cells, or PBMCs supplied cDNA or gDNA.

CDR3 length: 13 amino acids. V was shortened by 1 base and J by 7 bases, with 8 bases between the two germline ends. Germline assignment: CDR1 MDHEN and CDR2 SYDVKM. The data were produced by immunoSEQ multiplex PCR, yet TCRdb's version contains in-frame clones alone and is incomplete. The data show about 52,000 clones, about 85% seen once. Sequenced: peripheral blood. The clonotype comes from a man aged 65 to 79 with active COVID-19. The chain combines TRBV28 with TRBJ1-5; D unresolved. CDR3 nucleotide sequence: TGTGCCAGCAGTTTATATGGGGAGCAGCCCCAGCATTTT. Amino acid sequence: CASSLYGEQPQHF.